One and the same sample provided the 18 T cell receptor beta chains below, sequenced in a study of T cell repertoires in cytomegalovirus infection. TCRdb re-analysed the reads in MiXCR, keeping a single row per CDR3 protein. The data show 150,000 to 200,000 distinct CDR3 sequences, under 30% seen once. The sample consisted of PBMCs. Source of these receptors: a human donor in good health (CMV status not recorded). Some clones in this sample may be carry-over from other donors' samples.

This rearrangement joins TRBV12-3 or TRBV12-4 to TRBJ2-1; 8 bases align to TRBD2. Trimming at V came to 7 bases and at J to 2 bases, leaving 10 bases not matched to a gene. The CDR3 contains 16 residues. The CDR3 spells CASTGRRGDAYNEQFF. The CDR3 region has the DNA TGTGCCAGCACCGGACGGCGGGGGGACGCCTACAATGAGCAGTTCTTC.

With respect to this clonotype: At one of its ends the junction is not consistent with the germline gene, which may arise from a read error. This chain joins TRBV6-6 and TRBJ2-3; D remains ambiguous. Germline values: CDR1 MNHNY, CDR2 SVGAGI (reference sequence). The CDR3 covers 14 residues. CDR3: CASSYRQYLDAQYF. DNA of the CDR3: TGTGCCAGCAGTTACAGGCAGTACCTAGATGCGCAGTATTTT.

The chain links TRBV27 to TRBJ1-2, with D possibly TRBD1 on 6 matching bases. The CDR3 consists of 15 residues. Germline V lookup: CDR1 MNHEY, CDR2 SMNVEV (reference sequence). Trimming took off 6 bases at V and 3 bases at J, with 17 bases between the two ends. Here the CDR3 DNA reads TGTGCCAGCAGCCAAATGACAGGATCTCACTATGGCTACACCTTC. It codes for CASSQMTGSHYGYTF.

This clonotype was detected many times. The V gene is TRBV6-2 or TRBV6-3, the J gene TRBJ1-2; possible D gene TRBD1, 5 bases. The CDR3 covers 13 residues. In germline, CDR1 is MNHEY, CDR2 SVGEGT. Deletions cut 3 bases from V and 9 bases from J, with 14 bases between. CDR3 DNA: TGTGCCAGCAGTTATGAAAGGGGAGGAAGCTACACCTTC. Translation gives CASSYERGGSYTF.

In its sample, this clonotype was seen a few times. The V gene is TRBV12-3 or TRBV12-4, the J gene TRBJ1-1; D possibly corresponds to TRBD1 (6 bases). This CDR3 comprises 15 residues. The V gene lost 4 bases and the J gene lost 6 bases, with 18 bases spanning the gap. This chain's CDR3 is CASSYSRDTRAEAFF. The CDR3 bases are TGTGCCAGCAGTTATTCCCGGGACACAAGGGCTGAAGCTTTCTTT.

The chain employs TRBV5-5 and TRBJ2-7; D call uncertain. The CDR3 is 12 residues long. Trimming stripped 0 bases from V and 7 bases from J, with 8 bases between. Germline lookup yields CDR1 SGHKS and CDR2 YYEKEE (reference sequence). The CDR3 region has the DNA TGTGCCAGCAGCTTGGAACTTGGTGAGCAGTACTTC. This gives the protein CASSLELGEQYF.

The V and J genes are TRBV2 and TRBJ2-3; D may be TRBD1 or TRBD2 (5 bases each). The ends were cut back, 7 bases at V and 2 bases at J, with 28 bases in the middle. CDR3 length equals 19 residues. Germline CDR1 and CDR2: SNHLY and FYNNEI. The CDR3 DNA reads as TGTGCCAGCATTCCGATTATCCACGGGACCGCTCCCCCCACAGATACGCAGTATTTT. Translation gives CASIPIIHGTAPPTDTQYF.

This clonotype was observed a handful of times. The chain joins TRBV7-2 to TRBJ2-4, with D perhaps matching TRBD2 (5 bases). The V gene's germline CDR1 is SGHTA and CDR2 FQGNSA. The CDR3 is 15 residues long. Trimming stripped 3 bases from V and 3 bases from J, with 12 bases between. The CDR3 DNA reads as TGTGCCAGCAGCTTGGCCGGGGTGGGCAAAAACATTCAGTACTTC. Encoded protein: CASSLAGVGKNIQYF.

This clonotype was recorded many times. This chain joins TRBV7-2 and TRBJ1-3; D is unclear. The germline V gene encodes CDR1 SGHTA and CDR2 FQGNSA. The length of the CDR3 is 13 residues. With 5 bases removed from V and 0 bases from J, the gap between germline ends came to 5 bases. The CDR3 DNA follows: TGTGCCAGCAGCGTGTACTCTGGAAACACCATATATTTT. Amino acid sequence: CASSVYSGNTIYF. Based on the CDR3 plus reference TRBV7-2 and TRBJ1-3, the full variable domain is GAGVSQSPSNKVTEKGKDVELRCDPISGHTALYWYRQSLGQGLEFLIYFQGNSAPDKSGLPSDRFSAERTGGSVSTLTIQRTQQEDSAVYLCASSVYSGNTIYFGEGSWLTVV.

On this clonotype itself: A much more abundant neighbour one base away suggests this may be a read error. V usage is TRBV7-2 and J usage is TRBJ1-2; 7 bases are shared with TRBD1. CDR1 and CDR2 from the germline V gene are SGHTA and FQGNSA. After removal of 1 base from V and 3 bases from J, the junction contained 5 bases not matched to a gene. The CDR3 covers 15 residues. For the CDR3, the DNA is TGTGCCAGCAGCTTAGACAAGGGGGCGGACTATGGCTACACCTTC. Translation gives CASSLDKGADYGYTF.

The sample holds many counts of this clonotype. The chain links TRBV5-6 to TRBJ1-2; D is uncertain. Germline CDR1 SGHDT, CDR2 YYEEEE. The CDR3 extends over 15 amino acids. V was cut by 4 bases and J by 7 bases, with 20 bases left in between. The CDR3 coding sequence is TGTGCCAGCAGCGACTCTTTGGACGCCTGGGGTGGCTACACCTTC. Protein: CASSDSLDAWGGYTF.

This clonotype was seen a handful of times. The rearrangement uses TRBV14 and TRBJ2-3, with D perhaps matching TRBD1 or TRBD2 (5 bases each). The germline V gene has CDR1 SGHDN and CDR2 FVKESK. The CDR3 is 18 amino acids. V was shortened by 0 bases and J by 3 bases, with 19 bases between the two germline ends. CDR3 sequence reads: CASSQDTGPSWETDTQYF. The CDR3 DNA reads TGTGCCAGCAGCCAAGATACAGGACCTTCATGGGAGACAGATACGCAGTATTTT.

This clonotype has only a few counts. The J gene is TRBJ2-7, the V gene TRBV5-1, with D possibly matching TRBD1 (5 bases). This CDR3 has 15 amino acids. The V gene's germline CDR1 is SGHRS and CDR2 YFSETQ. The V end lost 0 bases, the J end lost 0 bases, and 10 bases lay between the germline ends. CDR3 DNA sequence: TGCGCCAGCAGCTTGGAAGGGGTAAGCTCCTACGAGCAGTACTTC. This gives the protein CASSLEGVSSYEQYF.

Only a few counts were recorded for this clonotype. V and J are TRBV7-2 and TRBJ1-5, with D hard to call. This CDR3 is built from 13 residues. Germline CDR1 is SGHTA and CDR2 is FQGNSA. V was trimmed by 1 base and J by 5 bases, leaving 6 bases between them. CDR3 in DNA: TGTGCCAGCAGCTTAGTAATCGATCAGCCCCAGCATTTT. Residues: CASSLVIDQPQHF.

This clonotype has just a few counts. The chain joins TRBV10-3 to TRBJ1-6; 8 bases align to TRBD1. V lost 4 bases, J lost 7 bases, and 6 bases stayed unmatched. This CDR3 has 15 residues. CDR1 is ENHRY, CDR2 SYGVKD, per germline. The CDR3 sequence: CAISADRGGNSPLHF. The CDR3 bases are TGTGCCATCAGTGCCGACAGGGGAGGGAATTCACCCCTCCACTTT.

The V and J genes are TRBV12-3 or TRBV12-4 and TRBJ2-2; unclear D gene. There are 16 residues in the CDR3. Deletions cut 0 bases from V and 2 bases from J, with 10 bases between. In nucleotides, the CDR3 is TGTGCCAGCAGTTTAGCGCTCGGCACCAACACCGGGGAGCTGTTTTTT. As protein: CASSLALGTNTGELFF.

In its sample, this clonotype was seen a few times. The CDR3 is CASALLAGGQETQYF. Written as DNA, the CDR3 is TGTGCCAGCGCCTTACTAGCGGGGGGGCAAGAGACCCAGTACTTC. The J gene is TRBJ2-5, the V gene TRBV12-3 or TRBV12-4; 13 bases match TRBD2. Germline trimming cut 8 bases from V and 2 bases from J; bases unmatched to any gene: 5. The CDR3 has 15 residues.

This clonotype was detected a few times. V usage is TRBV6-1 and J usage is TRBJ1-1; D might be TRBD1 (6 bases). CDR3 size: 14 residues. The ends were cut back, 1 base at V and 5 bases at J, with 11 bases in the middle. The germline gives CDR1 MNHNS, CDR2 SASEGT. CDR3: CASSEGGAGTEAFF. In DNA form, the CDR3 reads TGTGCCAGCAGTGAAGGGGGGGCAGGTACTGAAGCTTTCTTT.